A single sample gave rise to the 5 T cell receptor beta chains below, sequenced in a study of vaccination and CD4 T cells after COVID-19. The antigens for these receptors are not known. The treatment is: roughly 10-day PBMC culture with coronavirus spike peptide pools or control peptides (ViraFEST assay). Scientists ran DNA taken from cultured CD4+ T cells through the Oncomine TCR Beta short-read assay for sequencing. Using its own MiXCR run on the PCR reads, TCRdb lists one record per CDR3 protein. The sample carries about 20,000 distinct CDR3 sequences, nearly 50% recorded once. The sample comprised CD4+ T cells from blood, cultured in vitro. The receptors shown here come from a human donor who had recovered from COVID-19.

This chain joins TRBV6-1 and TRBJ2-1; a weak D match, TRBD1 (6 bases). Per the germline V gene, CDR1 is MNHNS and CDR2 is SASEGT. This CDR3 comprises 17 residues. V was pared by 1 base and J by 4 bases, with 17 bases between. CDR3 nucleotides: TGTGCCAGCAGTGAAGAGAGCAGGGGCCTTCGATACAATGAGCAGTTCTTC. Its translation: CASSEESRGLRYNEQFF.

This clonotype was picked up a small number of times. The chain recombines TRBV10-3 with TRBJ1-1, with a possible D match to TRBD1 (6 bases). V was pared by 1 base and J by 1 base, with 7 bases between. This CDR3 is built from 14 residues. Germline CDR1 and CDR2: ENHRY and SYGVKD. CDR3 DNA: TGTGCCATCAGTGAGTTGGGGGCGAACACTGAAGCTTTCTTT. Its translation: CAISELGANTEAFF.

This clonotype was detected only a few times. The chain recombines TRBV20-1 with TRBJ1-2; tentative D call: TRBD1 (6 bases). Germline loops: CDR1 DFQATT, CDR2 SNEGSKA (reference sequence). The CDR3 is made up of 12 amino acids. The CDR3 nucleotides read TGCAGCGTCGGGATGGCAGGGGATGGCTACACCTTC. Amino acids: CSVGMAGDGYTF.

V and J are TRBV6-2 or TRBV6-3 and TRBJ2-3; D gene uncertain. V lost 5 bases and J lost 4, with 4 bases in between. The CDR3 length is 11 residues. Looked up from germline, CDR1 is MNHEY and CDR2 is SVGEGT. In DNA, the CDR3 is TGTGCCAGCAGTGCGGCAGATACGCAGTATTTT. Encoded protein: CASSAADTQYF.

The chain combines TRBV6-5 with TRBJ2-7; 7 bases are shared with TRBD2. CDR3 length equals 17 residues. V lost 0 bases, J lost 2 bases, and 10 bases stayed unmatched. Germline CDR1 is MNHEY and CDR2 is SVGAGI. This chain's CDR3 is CASSYSILSRGAYEQYF. CDR3 nucleotides: TGTGCCAGCAGTTACTCGATTCTTTCTCGGGGGGCCTACGAGCAGTACTTC.